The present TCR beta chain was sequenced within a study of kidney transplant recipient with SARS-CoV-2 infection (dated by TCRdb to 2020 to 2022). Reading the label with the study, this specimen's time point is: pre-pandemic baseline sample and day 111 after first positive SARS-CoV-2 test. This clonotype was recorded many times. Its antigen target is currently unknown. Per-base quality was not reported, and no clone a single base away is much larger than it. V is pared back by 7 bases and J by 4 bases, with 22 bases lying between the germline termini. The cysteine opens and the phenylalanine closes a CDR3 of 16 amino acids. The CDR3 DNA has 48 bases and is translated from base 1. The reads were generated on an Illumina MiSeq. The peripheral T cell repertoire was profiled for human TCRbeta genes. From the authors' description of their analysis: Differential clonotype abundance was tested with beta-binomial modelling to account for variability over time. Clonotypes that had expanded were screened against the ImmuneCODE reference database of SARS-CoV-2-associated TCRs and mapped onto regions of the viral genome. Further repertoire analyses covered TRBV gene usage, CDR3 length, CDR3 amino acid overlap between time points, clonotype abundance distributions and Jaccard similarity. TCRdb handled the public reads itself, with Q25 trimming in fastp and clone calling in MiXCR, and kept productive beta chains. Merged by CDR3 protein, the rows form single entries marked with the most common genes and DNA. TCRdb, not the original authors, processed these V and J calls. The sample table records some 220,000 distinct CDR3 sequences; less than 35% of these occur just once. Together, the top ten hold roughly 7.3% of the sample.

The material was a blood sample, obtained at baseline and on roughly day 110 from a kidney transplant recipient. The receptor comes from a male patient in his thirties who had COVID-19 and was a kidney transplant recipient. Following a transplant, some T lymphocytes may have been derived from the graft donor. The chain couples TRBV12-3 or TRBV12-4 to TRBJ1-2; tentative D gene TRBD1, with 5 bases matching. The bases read TGTGCCAGCACTGCCGGGACCGCCTATCGGGGCTATGGCTACACCTTC. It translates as CASTAGTAYRGYGYTF.